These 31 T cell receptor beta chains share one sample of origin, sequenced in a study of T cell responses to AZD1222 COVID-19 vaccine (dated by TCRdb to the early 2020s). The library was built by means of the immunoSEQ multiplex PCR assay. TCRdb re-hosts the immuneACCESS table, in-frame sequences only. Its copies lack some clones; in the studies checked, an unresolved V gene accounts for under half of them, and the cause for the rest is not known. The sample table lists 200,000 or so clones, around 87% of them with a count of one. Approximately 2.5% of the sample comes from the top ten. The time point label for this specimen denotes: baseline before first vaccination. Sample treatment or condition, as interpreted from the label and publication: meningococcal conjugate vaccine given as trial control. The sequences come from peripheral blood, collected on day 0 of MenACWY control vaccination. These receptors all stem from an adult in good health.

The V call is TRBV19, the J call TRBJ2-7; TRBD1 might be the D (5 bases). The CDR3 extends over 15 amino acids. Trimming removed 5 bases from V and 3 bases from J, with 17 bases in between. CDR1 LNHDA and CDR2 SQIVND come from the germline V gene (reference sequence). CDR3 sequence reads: CASSPALGRSYEQYF. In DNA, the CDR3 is TGTGCCAGTAGTCCAGCCCTGGGGCGGAGCTACGAGCAGTACTTC.

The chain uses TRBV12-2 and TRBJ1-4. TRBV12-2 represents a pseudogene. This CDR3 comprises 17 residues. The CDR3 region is CASRLTVGEISSEKLFF. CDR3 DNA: TGTGCAAGTCGCCTCACGGTGGGGGAGATCAGTTCCGAAAAACTGTTTTTT.

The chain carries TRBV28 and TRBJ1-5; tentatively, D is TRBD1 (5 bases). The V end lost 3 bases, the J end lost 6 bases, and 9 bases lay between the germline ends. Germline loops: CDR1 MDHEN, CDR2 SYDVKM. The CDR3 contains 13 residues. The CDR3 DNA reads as TGTGCCAGCAGTTTCGGGGGGTTTCAGCCCCAGCATTTT. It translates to CASSFGGFQPQHF.

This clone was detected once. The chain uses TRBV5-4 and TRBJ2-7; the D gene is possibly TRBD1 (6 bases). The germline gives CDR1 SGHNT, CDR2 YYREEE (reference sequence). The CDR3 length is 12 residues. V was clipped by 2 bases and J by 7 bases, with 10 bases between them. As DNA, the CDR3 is TGTGCCAGCAGCTTACAGGGTCGGGAGCAGTACTTC. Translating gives CASSLQGREQYF.

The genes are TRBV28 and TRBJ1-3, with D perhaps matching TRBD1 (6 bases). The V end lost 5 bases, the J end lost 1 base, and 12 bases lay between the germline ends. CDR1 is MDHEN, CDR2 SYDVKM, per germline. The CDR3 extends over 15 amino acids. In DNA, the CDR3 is TGTGCCAGCAGTCCCACAGGGAAGTCTGGAAACACCATATATTTT. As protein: CASSPTGKSGNTIYF.

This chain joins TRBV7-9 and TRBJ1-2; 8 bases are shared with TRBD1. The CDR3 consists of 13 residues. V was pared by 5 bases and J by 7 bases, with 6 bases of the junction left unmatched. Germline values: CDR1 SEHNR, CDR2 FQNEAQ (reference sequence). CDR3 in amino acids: CASSPTGELGYTF. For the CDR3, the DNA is TGTGCCAGCAGCCCGACAGGGGAACTTGGCTACACCTTC.

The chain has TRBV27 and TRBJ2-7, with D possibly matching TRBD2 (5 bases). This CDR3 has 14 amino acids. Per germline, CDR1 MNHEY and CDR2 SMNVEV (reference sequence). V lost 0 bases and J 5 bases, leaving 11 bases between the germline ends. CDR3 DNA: TGTGCCAGCAGTTTATCGAGAGGGTCGGACGAGCAGTACTTC. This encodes CASSLSRGSDEQYF.

The CDR3 here is CASSKRQSYEQYF. In DNA, the CDR3 is TGTGCCAGTAGTAAGCGGCAGTCCTACGAGCAGTACTTC. The genes are TRBV19 and TRBJ2-7, with a weak D call TRBD2 (5 bases). Germline lookup yields CDR1 LNHDA and CDR2 SQIVND (reference sequence). The CDR3 contains 13 residues. The V end was cut by 4 bases, the J end by 1 base, with 8 bases between.

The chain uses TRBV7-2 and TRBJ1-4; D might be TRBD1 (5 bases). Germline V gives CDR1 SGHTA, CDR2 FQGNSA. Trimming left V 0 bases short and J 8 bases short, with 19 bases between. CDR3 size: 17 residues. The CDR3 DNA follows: TGTGCCAGCAGCTTAGCGACACGGATGCAGGGTTTGGAAAAACTGTTTTTT. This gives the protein CASSLATRMQGLEKLFF.

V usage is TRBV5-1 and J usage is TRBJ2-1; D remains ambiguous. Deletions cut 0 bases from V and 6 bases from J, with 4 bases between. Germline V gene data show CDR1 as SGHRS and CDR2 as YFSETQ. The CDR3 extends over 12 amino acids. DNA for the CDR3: TGCGCCAGCAGCTTGGCCTCCAATGAGCAGTTCTTC. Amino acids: CASSLASNEQFF. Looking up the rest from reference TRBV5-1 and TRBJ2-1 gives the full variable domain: KAGVTQTPRYLIKTRGQQVTLSCSPISGHRSVSWYQQTPGQGLQFLFEYFSETQRNKGNFPGRFSGRQFSNSRSEMNVSTLELGDSALYLCASSLASNEQFFGPGTRLTVL.

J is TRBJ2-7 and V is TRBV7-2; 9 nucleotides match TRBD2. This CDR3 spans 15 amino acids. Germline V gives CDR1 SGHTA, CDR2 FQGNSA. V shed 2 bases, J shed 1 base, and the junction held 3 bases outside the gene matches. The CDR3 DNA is TGTGCCAGCAGCTTATGGCGGGGGGGTTCCTACGAGCAGTACTTC. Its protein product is CASSLWRGGSYEQYF.

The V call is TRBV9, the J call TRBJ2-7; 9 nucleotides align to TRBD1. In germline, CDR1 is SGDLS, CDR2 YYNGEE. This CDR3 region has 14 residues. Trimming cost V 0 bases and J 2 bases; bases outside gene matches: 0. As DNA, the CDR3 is TGTGCCAGCAGCGTAGGGACAGGGGCCTACGAGCAGTACTTC. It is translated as CASSVGTGAYEQYF. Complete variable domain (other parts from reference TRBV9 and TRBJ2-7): DSGVTQTPKHLITATGQRVTLRCSPRSGDLSVYWYQQSLDQGLQFLIQYYNGEERAKGNILERFSAQQFPDLHSELNLSSLELGDSALYFCASSVGTGAYEQYFGPGTRLTVT.

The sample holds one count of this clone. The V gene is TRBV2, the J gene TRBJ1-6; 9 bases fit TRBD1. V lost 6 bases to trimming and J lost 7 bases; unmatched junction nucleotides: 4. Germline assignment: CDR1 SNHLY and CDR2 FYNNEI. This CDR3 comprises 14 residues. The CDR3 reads CASRRGQGNSPLHF. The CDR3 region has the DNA TGTGCCAGCAGGAGGGGACAGGGCAATTCACCCCTCCACTTT.

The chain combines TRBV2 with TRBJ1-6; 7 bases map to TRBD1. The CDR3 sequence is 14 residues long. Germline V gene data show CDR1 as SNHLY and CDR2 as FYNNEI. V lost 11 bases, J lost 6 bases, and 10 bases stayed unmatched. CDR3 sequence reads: CALRTGQSNSPLHF. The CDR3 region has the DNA TGTGCCCTGAGAACGGGACAGAGTAATTCACCCCTCCACTTT. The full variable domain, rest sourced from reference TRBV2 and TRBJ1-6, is EPEVTQTPSHQVTQMGQEVILRCVPISNHLYFYWYRQILGQKVEFLVSFYNNEISEKSEIFDDQFSVERPDGSNFTLKIRSTKLEDSAMYFCALRTGQSNSPLHFGNGTRLTVT.

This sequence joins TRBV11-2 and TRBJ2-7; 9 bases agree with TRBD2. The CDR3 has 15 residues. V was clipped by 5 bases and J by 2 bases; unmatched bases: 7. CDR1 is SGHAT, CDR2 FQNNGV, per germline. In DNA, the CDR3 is TGTGCCAGCAGCCTAAATAGCGGGAGCACCTACGAGCAGTACTTC. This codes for CASSLNSGSTYEQYF.

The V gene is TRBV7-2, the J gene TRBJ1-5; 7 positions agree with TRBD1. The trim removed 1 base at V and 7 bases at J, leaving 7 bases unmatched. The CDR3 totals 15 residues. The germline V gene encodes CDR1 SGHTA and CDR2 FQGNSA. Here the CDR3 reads CASSLEAGQFQPQHF. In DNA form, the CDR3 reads TGTGCCAGCAGCTTAGAGGCGGGACAGTTCCAGCCCCAGCATTTT.

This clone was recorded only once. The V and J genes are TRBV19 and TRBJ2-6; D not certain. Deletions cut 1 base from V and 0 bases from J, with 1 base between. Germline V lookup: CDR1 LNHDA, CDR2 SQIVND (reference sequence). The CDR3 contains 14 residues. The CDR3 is CASSIASGANVLTF. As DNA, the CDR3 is TGTGCCAGTAGTATAGCCTCTGGGGCCAACGTCCTGACTTTC.

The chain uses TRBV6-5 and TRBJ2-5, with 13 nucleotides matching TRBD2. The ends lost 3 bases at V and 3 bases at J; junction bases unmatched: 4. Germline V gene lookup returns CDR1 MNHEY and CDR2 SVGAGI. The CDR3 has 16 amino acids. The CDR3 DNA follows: TGTGCCAGCAGTTATTTTGGACTAGCGGGGGAAGAGACCCAGTACTTC. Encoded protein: CASSYFGLAGEETQYF.

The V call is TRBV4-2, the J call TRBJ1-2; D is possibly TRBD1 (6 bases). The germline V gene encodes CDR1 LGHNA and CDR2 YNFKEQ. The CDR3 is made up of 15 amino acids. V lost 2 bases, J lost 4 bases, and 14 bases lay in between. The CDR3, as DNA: TGTGCCAGCAGCCAATCGACAGGTAGCATCTATGGCTACACCTTC. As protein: CASSQSTGSIYGYTF.

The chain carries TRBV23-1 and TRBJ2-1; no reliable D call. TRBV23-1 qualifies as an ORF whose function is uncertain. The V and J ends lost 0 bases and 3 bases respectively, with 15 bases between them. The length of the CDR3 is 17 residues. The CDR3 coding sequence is TGCGCCAGCAGTCAATCCCTCGAGACCGGCGACTACAATGAGCAGTTCTTC. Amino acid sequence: CASSQSLETGDYNEQFF.

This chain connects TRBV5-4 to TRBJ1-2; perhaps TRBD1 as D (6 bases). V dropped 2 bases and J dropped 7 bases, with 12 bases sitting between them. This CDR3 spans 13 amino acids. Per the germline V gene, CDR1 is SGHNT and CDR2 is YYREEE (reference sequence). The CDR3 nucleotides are TGTGCCAGCAGCTTTTTGGGGGGCTCTGGCTACACCTTC. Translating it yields CASSFLGGSGYTF.

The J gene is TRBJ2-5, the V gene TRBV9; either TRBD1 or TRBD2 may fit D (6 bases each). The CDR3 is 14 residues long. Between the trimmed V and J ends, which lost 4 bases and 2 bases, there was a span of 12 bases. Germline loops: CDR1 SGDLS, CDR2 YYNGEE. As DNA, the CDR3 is TGTGCCAGCAGCAAACAGGGAGGTCAAGAGACCCAGTACTTC. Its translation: CASSKQGGQETQYF.

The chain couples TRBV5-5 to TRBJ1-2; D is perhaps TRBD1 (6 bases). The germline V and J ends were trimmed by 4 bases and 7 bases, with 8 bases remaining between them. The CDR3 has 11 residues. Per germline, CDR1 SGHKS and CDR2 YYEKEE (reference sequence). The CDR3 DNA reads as TGTGCCAGCAGCAGGGACACTGGCTACACCTTC. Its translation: CASSRDTGYTF.

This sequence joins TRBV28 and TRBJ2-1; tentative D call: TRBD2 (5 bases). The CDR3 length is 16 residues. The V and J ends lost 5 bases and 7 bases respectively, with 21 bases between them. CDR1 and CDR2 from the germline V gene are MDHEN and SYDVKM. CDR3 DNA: TGTGCCAGCAGTAACGGGGAAGGCATGGGAAGGAATGAGCAGTTCTTC. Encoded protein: CASSNGEGMGRNEQFF.

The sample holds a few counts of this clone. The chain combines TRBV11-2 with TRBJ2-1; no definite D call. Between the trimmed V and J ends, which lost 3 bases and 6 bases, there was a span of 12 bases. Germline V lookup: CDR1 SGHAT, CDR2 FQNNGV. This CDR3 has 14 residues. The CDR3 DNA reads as TGTGCCAGCAGCTTCAAAAGGATATCCAATGAGCAGTTCTTC. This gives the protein CASSFKRISNEQFF.

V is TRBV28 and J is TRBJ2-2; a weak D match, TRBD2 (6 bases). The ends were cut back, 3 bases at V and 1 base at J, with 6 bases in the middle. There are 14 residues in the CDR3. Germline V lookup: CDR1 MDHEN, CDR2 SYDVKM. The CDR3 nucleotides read TGTGCCAGCAGTTTGGGGGGGAACACCGGGGAGCTGTTTTTT. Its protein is CASSLGGNTGELFF.

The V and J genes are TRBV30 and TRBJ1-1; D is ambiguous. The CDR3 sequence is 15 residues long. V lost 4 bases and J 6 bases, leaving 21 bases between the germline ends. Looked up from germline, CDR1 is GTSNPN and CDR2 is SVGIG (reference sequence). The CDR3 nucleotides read TGTGCCTGGAACCTTCAGGAGATGGGATTCCCTGAAGCTTTCTTT. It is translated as CAWNLQEMGFPEAFF.

The CDR3 DNA reads as TGTGCCTGGAGTCTGGCCTCCTACGAGCAGTACTTC. Translation: CAWSLASYEQYF. The V and J genes are TRBV30 and TRBJ2-7; D gene unclear. V was clipped by 2 bases and J by 0 bases, with 5 bases between them. The CDR3 covers 12 residues. Germline values: CDR1 GTSNPN, CDR2 SVGIG (reference sequence).

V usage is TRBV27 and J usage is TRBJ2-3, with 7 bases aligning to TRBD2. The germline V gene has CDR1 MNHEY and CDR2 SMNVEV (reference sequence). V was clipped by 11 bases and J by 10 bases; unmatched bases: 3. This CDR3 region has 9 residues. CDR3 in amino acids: CASGGSQYF. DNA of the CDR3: TGTGCCTCGGGGGGATCGCAGTATTTT.

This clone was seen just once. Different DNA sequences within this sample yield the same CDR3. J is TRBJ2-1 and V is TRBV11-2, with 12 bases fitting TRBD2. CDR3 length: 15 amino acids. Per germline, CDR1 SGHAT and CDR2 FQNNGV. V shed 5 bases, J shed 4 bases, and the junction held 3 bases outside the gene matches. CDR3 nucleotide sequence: TGTGCCAGCAGCCTCGGGACTAGCGGGTACAATGAGCAGTTCTTC. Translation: CASSLGTSGYNEQFF.

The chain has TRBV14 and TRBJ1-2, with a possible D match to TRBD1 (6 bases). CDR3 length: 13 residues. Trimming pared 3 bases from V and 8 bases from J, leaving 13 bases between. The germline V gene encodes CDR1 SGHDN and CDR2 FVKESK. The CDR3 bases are TGTGCCAGCAGCCAGCTACAGGGCGAAGGCTACACCTTC. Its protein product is CASSQLQGEGYTF.